The T cell receptor beta chain described here comes from a study of cytomegalovirus exposure and HLA in healthy donors. In the PCR, 60 Vbeta and 13 Jbeta primers were used. Sequenced by immunoSEQ multiplex PCR; TCRdb stores in-frame clones only, minus some. Of roughly 100,000 clones in the sample, about two thirds were seen once. Germline assignment: CDR1 MDHEN and CDR2 SYDVKM. The ends were cut back, 4 bases at V and 10 bases at J, with 22 bases in the middle. The length of the CDR3 is 16 residues. This clonotype was obtained from a boy between 10 and 17 years old in good health and CMV-seronegative. Sequences were obtained from PBMCs. The chain is built from TRBV28 and TRBJ1-4, with TRBD1 as a possible D gene (6 bases). The CDR3 spells CASSSTREGPRGKLFF. DNA of the CDR3: TGTGCCAGCAGTTCAACCAGGGAGGGCCCCAGGGGAAAACTGTTTTTT.